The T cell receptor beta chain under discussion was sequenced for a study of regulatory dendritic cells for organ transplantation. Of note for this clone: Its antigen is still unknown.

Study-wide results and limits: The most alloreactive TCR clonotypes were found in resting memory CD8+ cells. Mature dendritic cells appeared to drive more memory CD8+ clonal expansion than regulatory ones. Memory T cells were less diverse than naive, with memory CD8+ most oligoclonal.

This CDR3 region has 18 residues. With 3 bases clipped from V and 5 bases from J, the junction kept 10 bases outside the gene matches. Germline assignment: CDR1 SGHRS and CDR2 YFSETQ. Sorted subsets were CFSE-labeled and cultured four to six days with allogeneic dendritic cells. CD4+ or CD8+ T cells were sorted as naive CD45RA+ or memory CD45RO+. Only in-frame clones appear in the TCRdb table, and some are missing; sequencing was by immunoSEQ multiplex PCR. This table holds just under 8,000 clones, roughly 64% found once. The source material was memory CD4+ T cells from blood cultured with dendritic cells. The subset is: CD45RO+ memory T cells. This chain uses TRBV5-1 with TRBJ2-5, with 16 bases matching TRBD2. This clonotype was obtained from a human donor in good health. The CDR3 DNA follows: TGCGCCAGCAGCTCTCGACCGGGACTAGCGGGGGGGGGTGAGACCCAGTACTTC. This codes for CASSSRPGLAGGGETQYF. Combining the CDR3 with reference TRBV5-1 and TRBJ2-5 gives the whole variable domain KAGVTQTPRYLIKTRGQQVTLSCSPISGHRSVSWYQQTPGQGLQFLFEYFSETQRNKGNFPGRFSGRQFSNSRSEMNVSTLELGDSALYLCASSSRPGLAGGGETQYFGPGTRLLVL.